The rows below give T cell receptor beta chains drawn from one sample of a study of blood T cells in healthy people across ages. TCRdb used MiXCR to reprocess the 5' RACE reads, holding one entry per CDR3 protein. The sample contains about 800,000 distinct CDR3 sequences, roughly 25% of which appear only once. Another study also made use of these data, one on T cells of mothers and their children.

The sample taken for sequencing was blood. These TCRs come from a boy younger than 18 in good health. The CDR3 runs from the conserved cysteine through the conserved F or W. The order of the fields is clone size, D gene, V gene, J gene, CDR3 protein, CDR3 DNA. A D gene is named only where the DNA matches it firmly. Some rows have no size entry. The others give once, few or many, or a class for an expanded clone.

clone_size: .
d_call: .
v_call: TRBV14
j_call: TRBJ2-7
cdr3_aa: CASSQVAGRGEQYF
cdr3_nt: TGTGCCAGCAGCCAAGTGGCGGGGAGAGGCGAGCAGTACTTC

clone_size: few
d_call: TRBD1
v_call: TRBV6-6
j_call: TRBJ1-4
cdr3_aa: CASRSTGTGVREKLFF
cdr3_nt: TGTGCCAGCAGGTCAACCGGGACAGGGGTTAGAGAAAAACTGTTTTTT

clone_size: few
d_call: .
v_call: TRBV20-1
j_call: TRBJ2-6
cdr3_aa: CSAPVNVLTF
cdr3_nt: TGCAGTGCTCCAGTCAACGTCCTGACTTTC

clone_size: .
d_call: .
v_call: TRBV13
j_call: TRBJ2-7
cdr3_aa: CASSFGNSYEQYF
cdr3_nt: TGCGCCAGCAGCTTTGGGAACTCCTACGAGCAGTACTTC

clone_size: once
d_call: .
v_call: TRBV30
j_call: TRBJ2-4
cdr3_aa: CAWSDISLAKNIQYF
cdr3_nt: TGTGCCTGGAGTGACATCTCTTTAGCCAAAAACATTCAGTACTTC

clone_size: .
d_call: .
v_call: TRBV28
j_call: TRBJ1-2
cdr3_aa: CASSPLWADGYTF
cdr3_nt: TGTGCCAGCAGTCCCTTATGGGCGGATGGCTACACCTTC

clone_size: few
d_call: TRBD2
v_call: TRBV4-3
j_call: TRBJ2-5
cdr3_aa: CASSQDVTSGRGETQYF
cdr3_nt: TGCGCCAGCAGCCAAGATGTAACTAGCGGGAGGGGAGAGACCCAGTACTTC

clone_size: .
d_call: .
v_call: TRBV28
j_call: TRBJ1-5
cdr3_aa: CASSFPPSGSGQPQHF
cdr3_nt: TGTGCCAGCAGTTTCCCTCCTAGCGGTAGCGGGCAGCCCCAGCATTTT

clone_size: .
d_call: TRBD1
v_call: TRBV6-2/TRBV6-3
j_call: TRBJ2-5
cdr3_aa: CASSYNLQTGPGETQYF
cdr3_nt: TGTGCCAGCAGTTACAACTTACAGACAGGGCCGGGGGAGACCCAGTACTTC

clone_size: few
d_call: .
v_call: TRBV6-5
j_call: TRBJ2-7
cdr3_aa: CASSRGPTYEQYF
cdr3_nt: TGTGCCAGCAGTAGGGGCCCTACCTACGAGCAGTACTTC

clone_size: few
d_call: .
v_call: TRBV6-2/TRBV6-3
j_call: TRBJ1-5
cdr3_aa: CASRYTENNQPQHF
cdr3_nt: TGTGCCAGCAGGTATACAGAGAACAATCAGCCCCAGCATTTT

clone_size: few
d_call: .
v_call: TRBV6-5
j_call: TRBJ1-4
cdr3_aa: CASSYTRQEKLFF
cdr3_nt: TGTGCCAGCAGTTACACTCGACAGGAAAAACTGTTTTTT

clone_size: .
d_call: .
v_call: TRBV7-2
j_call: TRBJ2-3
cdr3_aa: CASSLEGGGSTDTQYF
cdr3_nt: TGTGCCAGCAGCTTAGAGGGCGGCGGGAGCACAGATACGCAGTATTTT

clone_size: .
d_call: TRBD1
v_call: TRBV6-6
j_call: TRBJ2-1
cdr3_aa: CASSYSAPAGGDEQFF
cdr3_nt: TGTGCCAGCAGTTACTCGGCCCCGGCAGGGGGCGATGAGCAGTTCTTC

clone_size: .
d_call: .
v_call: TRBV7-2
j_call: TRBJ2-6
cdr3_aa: CAERGPGANVLTF
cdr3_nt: TGTGCCGAAAGGGGACCTGGGGCCAACGTCCTGACTTTC

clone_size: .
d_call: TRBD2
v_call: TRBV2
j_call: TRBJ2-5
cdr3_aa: CASNQLAETGETQYF
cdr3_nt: TGTGCCAGCAACCAACTAGCGGAGACCGGGGAGACCCAGTACTTC

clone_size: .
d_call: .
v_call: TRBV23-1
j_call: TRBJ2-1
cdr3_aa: CASRINSNNEQFF
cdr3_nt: TGCGCCAGCCGAATCAATAGTAACAATGAGCAGTTCTTC

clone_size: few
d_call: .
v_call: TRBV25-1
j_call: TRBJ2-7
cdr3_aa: CASSESSLPRYF
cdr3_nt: TGTGCCAGCAGTGAGTCTAGCCTCCCGCGGTACTTC

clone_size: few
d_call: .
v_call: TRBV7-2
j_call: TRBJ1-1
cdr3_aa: CASSFLGGDTEAFF
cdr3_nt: TGTGCCAGCAGCTTTTTAGGAGGGGACACTGAAGCTTTCTTT

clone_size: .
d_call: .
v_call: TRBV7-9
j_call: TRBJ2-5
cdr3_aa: CASSLEEAGPFRGTQYF
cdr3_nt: TGTGCCAGCAGCTTAGAAGAAGCGGGCCCTTTCCGGGGGACCCAGTACTTC

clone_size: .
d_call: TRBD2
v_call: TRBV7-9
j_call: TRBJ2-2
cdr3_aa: CASSLGTSSFRGELFF
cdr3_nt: TGTGCCAGCAGCTTAGGGACTAGCAGTTTCCGCGGGGAGCTGTTTTTT

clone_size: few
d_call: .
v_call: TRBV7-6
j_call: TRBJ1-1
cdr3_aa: CASSPQVNLDTEAFF
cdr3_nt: TGTGCCAGCAGCCCTCAGGTAAATCTCGACACTGAAGCTTTCTTT

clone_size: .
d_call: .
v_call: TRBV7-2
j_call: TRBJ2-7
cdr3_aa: CASSYEPGTGYEQYF
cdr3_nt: TGTGCCAGCAGCTACGAACCCGGGACTGGCTACGAGCAGTACTTC

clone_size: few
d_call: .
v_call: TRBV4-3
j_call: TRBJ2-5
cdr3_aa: CASSQGFGIETQYF
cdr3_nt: TGCGCCAGCAGCCAAGGGTTCGGGATCGAGACCCAGTACTTC

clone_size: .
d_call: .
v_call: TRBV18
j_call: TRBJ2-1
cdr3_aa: CASSPKDSRNEQFF
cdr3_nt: TGTGCCAGCTCACCTAAGGACTCTCGGAATGAGCAGTTCTTC

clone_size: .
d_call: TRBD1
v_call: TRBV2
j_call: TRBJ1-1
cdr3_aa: CAGSKTGGAFF
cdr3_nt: TGTGCCGGCAGTAAGACAGGGGGAGCTTTCTTT

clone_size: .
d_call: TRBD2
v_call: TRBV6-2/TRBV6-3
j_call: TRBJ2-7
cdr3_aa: CASSYPGLAGDEQYF
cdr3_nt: TGTGCCAGCAGTTACCCGGGACTAGCTGGCGACGAGCAGTACTTC

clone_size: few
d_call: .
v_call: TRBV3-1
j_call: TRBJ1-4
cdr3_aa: CASSQDWGATNEKLFF
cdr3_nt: TGTGCCAGCAGCCAAGATTGGGGCGCAACTAATGAAAAACTGTTTTTT

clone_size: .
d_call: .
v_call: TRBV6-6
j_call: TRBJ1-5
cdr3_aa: CASSYPSGAGQPQHF
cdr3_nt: TGTGCCAGCAGTTACCCTTCTGGGGCCGGTCAGCCCCAGCATTTT